What follows is one TCR beta chain and its context. Its antigen is still unknown. This sample is part of a study of graft-versus-host responses after intestinal transplantation. Overall study context: Recipients underwent multivisceral, liver-intestinal, or isolated intestinal transplants. Induction using anti-thymocyte globulin, followed by tacrolimus and steroids for roughly 3 years, was given to all recipients. Study-level results: Individuals who had graft-donor T cell macrochimerism had allografts that showed high graft-versus-host to host-versus-graft clonal ratios. Present in recipient marrow, GvH clones included some that appeared first in ileum or blood.

Per germline, CDR1 MNHNS and CDR2 SASEGT. With 6 bases clipped from V and 4 bases from J, the junction kept 9 bases outside the gene matches. This CDR3 is 15 amino acids long. Libraries were prepared by immunoSEQ multiplex PCR; TCRdb keeps only in-frame clonotypes and omits some of them. The sample lists fewer than 150,000 clones, just over 90% occurring once. The chain links TRBV6-1 to TRBJ2-7; 10 bases match TRBD2. This clonotype originated in a human donor who received an intestinal transplant. Material: unstimulated CD4+ T cells sorted from spleen or lymph node cells, obtained before intestinal transplant. CDR3 residues: CASRSSGGAGYEQYF. CDR3 nucleotide sequence: TGTGCCAGCAGATCAAGCGGGGGGGCCGGGTACGAGCAGTACTTC.